Given below is one TCR beta chain in context. Its antigen is unidentified. TCRdb's table, derived via immunoSEQ multiplex PCR, lists solely in-frame clones and lacks some. This table holds 2 million to 2.5 million clones, approximately 95% found once. The data belong to a study of shared clonotypes between healthy human individuals. Study observations and caveats: Generation probability values for non-shared clonotypes were lower than those for clonotypes shared by all four donors.

Germline CDR1 is KGHSH and CDR2 is LQKENI. This CDR3 region has 14 residues. The V end lost 2 bases, the J end lost 6 bases, and 13 bases lay between the germline ends. This rearrangement joins TRBV18 to TRBJ1-2; D unresolved. The sample taken for sequencing was naive CD4+ T cells from PBMCs. The subset was: CD45RA+ positively selected. The clonotype originates from a man younger than 30 in good health. Some clones in this sample may be carry-over from other donors' samples. CDR3 DNA sequence: TGTGCCAGCTCACCAGTGGAGGTGAGAGATGGCTACACCTTC. Amino acids: CASSPVEVRDGYTF.